This T cell receptor beta chain was retrieved from a study of T cell responses to AZD1222 COVID-19 vaccine. Trimming cost V 5 bases and J 3 bases, with 15 bases left between them. Germline loops: CDR1 MDHEN, CDR2 SYDVKM. This CDR3 contains 15 residues. Profiled with immunoSEQ multiplex PCR; TCRdb holds only in-frame clones, not every one. The top ten clones hold approximately 20% of a sample with under 70,000 clones, more than 65% of them seen once. The sequencing here drew on peripheral blood, taken on day 0 of MenACWY control vaccination. The chain uses TRBV28 and TRBJ2-3, with TRBD2 as a possible D gene (6 bases). This receptor was identified in an adult in good health. Here the CDR3 DNA reads TGTGCCAGCAGTCTACTCGGGGACTCGACAGATACGCAGTATTTT. It codes for CASSLLGDSTDTQYF.